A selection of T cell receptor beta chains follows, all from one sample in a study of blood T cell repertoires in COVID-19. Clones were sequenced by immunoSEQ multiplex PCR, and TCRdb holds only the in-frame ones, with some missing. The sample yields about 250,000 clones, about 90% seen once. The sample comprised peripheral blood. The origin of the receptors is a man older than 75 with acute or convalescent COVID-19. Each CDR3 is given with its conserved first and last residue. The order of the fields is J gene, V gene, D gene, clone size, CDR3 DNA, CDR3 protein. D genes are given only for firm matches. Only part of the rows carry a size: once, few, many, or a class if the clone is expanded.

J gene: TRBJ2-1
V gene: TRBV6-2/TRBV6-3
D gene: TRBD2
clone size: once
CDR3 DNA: TGTGCCAGCAGTTACCTAGCGGGCCACAATGAGCAGTTCTTC
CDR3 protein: CASSYLAGHNEQFF

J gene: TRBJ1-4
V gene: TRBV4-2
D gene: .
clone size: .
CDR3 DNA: TGTGCCAGCAGCCAAGCAGAGCAGGCAACTAATGAAAAACTGTTTTTT
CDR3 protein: CASSQAEQATNEKLFF

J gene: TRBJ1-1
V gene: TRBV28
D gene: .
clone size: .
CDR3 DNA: TGTGCCAGCAGGCTCCAGGGCCCCACTGAAGCTTTCTTT
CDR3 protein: CASRLQGPTEAFF

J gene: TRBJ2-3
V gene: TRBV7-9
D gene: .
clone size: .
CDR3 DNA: TGTGCCAGCAGCTTAGTTCCCAGTAACACAGATACGCAGTATTTT
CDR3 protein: CASSLVPSNTDTQYF

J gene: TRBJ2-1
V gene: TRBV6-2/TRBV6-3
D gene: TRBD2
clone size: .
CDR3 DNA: TGTGCCAGCAGTTATGAACTAGCGGGAGGGCCTGGTGAGCAGTTCTTC
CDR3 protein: CASSYELAGGPGEQFF

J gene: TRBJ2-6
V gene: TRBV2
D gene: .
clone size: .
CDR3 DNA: TGTGCCAGCAGTGAGCAGGGGTTGATCTCTGGGGCCAACGTCCTGACTTTC
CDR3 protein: CASSEQGLISGANVLTF

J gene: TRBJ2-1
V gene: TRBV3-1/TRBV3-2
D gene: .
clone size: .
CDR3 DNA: TGTGCCAGCAGCCAAGCGGTACTAGCTTTGTCATACAATGAGCAGTTCTTC
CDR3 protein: CASSQAVLALSYNEQFF

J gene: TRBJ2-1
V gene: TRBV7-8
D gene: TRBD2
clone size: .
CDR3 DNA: TGTGCCAGCAGCTTAGGCGGGAGGGTCTACAATGAGCAGTTCTTC
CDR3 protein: CASSLGGRVYNEQFF

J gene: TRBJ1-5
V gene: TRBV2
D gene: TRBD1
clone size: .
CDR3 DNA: TGTGCCAGCAGTTCCAGGGGGCGAGATAGCAATCAGCCCCAGCATTTT
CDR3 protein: CASSSRGRDSNQPQHF

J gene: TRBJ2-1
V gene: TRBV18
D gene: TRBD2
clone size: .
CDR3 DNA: TGTGCCAGCTCACCGAGGACTAGCGGGACCGATGAGCAGTTCTTC
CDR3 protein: CASSPRTSGTDEQFF

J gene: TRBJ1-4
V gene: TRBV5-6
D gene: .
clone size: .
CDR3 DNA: TGTGCCAGCAGCTTGGGGGCCCCGATGGGTGAAAAACTGTTTTTT
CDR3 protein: CASSLGAPMGEKLFF

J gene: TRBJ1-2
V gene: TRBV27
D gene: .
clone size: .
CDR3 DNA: TGTGCCAGCAGTTTGCAGGGGTCCGATGGCTACACCTTC
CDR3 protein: CASSLQGSDGYTF

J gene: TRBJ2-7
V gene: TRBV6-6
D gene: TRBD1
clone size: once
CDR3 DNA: TGTGCCACCTCTGACAGGGCAAGCTCCTACGAGCAGTACTTC
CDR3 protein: CATSDRASSYEQYF

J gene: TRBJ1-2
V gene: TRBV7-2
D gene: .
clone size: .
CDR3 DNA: TGTGCCAGCAGCTTAGACAGGACCATATATGGCTACACCTTC
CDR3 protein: CASSLDRTIYGYTF

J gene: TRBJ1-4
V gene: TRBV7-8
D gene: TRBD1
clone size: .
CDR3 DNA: TGTGCCAGCAGCCGAGACAGGGTAGGGGCAACTAATGAAAAACTGTTTTTT
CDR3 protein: CASSRDRVGATNEKLFF

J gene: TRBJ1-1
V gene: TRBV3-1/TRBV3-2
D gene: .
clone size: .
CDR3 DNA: TGTGCCAGCAGCCAAGCAGACACTGAAGCTTTCTTT
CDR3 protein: CASSQADTEAFF

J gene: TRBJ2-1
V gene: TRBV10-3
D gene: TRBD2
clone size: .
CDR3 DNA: TGTGCCATCAGTGATAAGGGACTAGTCAGAGACTACAATGAGCAGTTCTTC
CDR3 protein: CAISDKGLVRDYNEQFF

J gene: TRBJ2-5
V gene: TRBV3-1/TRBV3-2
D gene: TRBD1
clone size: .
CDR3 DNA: TGTGCCAGCAGCCAAGAATGGGACAGGGGGCAAGAGACCCAGTACTTC
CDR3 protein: CASSQEWDRGQETQYF

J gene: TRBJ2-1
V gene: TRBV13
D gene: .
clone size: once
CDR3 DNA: TGTGCCAGCAGCTCATCACAGGCTTATAATGAGCAGTTCTTC
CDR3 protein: CASSSSQAYNEQFF

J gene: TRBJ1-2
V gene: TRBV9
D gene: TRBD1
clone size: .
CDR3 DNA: TGTGCCAGCAGCGCGCCGCGACAGGGGAACTATGGCTACACCTTC
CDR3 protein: CASSAPRQGNYGYTF

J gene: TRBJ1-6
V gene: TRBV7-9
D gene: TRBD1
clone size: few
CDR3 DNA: TGTGCCAGCAGGGAGGGACAGTATAATTCACCCCTCCACTTT
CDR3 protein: CASREGQYNSPLHF

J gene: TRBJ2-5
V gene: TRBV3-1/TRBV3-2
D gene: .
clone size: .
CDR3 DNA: TGTGCCAGCAGCCAAGGGCCAGGGCCAGCACAAGAGACCCAGTACTTC
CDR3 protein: CASSQGPGPAQETQYF

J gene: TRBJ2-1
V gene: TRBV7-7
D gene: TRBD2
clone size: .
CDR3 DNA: TGTGCTAGCAGCCCCCGAGCGGGAGGGGCCTACAATGAGCAGTTCTTC
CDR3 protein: CASSPRAGGAYNEQFF